These T cell receptor beta chains were read from a single sample in a study of T-cell memory formation after mild COVID-19. TCRdb ran MiXCR on the 5' RACE reads and lists one entry per CDR3 protein. The sample has approximately 490,000 distinct CDR3 sequences, over 20% seen once; the top ten hold around 13%. Sample: PBMCs or a T cell subset sorted from them (not recorded which). The source of these receptors is an adult woman who had mild COVID-19 (a few samples of this study predate the infection). Cell type and time point are not known. Each CDR3 is given with its conserved first and last residue. A D gene is named only where the DNA matches it firmly. Size is omitted from some rows. Given values are once, few, many or a class for expanded clones.

CDR3 protein	CDR3 DNA	CDR3 length	clone size	V gene	J gene	D gene
CASSVGGVSDTQYF	TGTGCCAGCAGCGTTGGGGGGGTCTCAGATACGCAGTATTTT	14	NA	TRBV9	TRBJ2-3	TRBD2
CASSVFDRVNTGELFF	TGTGCCAGCAGCGTATTTGACAGGGTGAACACCGGGGAGCTGTTTTTT	16	NA	TRBV9	TRBJ2-2	TRBD1
CASSLGGSGSSLEQYF	TGTGCCAGCAGCTTGGGAGGTAGCGGGAGTTCCTTGGAGCAGTACTTC	16	many	TRBV5-4	TRBJ2-7	TRBD2
CASSQETPYEQYF	TGTGCCAGCAGCCAAGAGACGCCCTACGAGCAGTACTTC	13	few	TRBV3-1	TRBJ2-7	NA
CATSGRPTQTEEQFF	TGTGCCACCAGTGGTCGCCCAACTCAAACTGAGGAGCAGTTCTTC	15	many	TRBV24-1	TRBJ2-1	NA
CASSFSGTGLYEQYF	TGCGCCAGCAGCTTCTCTGGGACAGGACTCTACGAGCAGTACTTC	15	few	TRBV5-1	TRBJ2-7	TRBD1
CASSHFGQGAYNEQFF	TGTGCCAGCAGCCACTTTGGACAGGGGGCCTACAATGAGCAGTTCTTC	16	few	TRBV7-6	TRBJ2-1	TRBD1
CAISKTGDEPQHF	TGTGCCATCAGTAAGACAGGGGATGAGCCCCAGCATTTT	13	few	TRBV10-3	TRBJ1-5	TRBD1
CSVPSLSGRAPNEQFF	TGCAGCGTTCCGTCCCTTAGCGGGAGGGCCCCCAATGAGCAGTTCTTC	16	NA	TRBV29-1	TRBJ2-1	TRBD2
CASSRQGAETQYF	TGTGCTAGCAGCCGACAGGGGGCTGAGACCCAGTACTTC	13	NA	TRBV7-7	TRBJ2-5	TRBD1
CASSLDPSPRYEQYF	TGTGCCAGCAGCCTCGACCCTAGCCCGCGCTACGAGCAGTACTTC	15	NA	TRBV4-2	TRBJ2-7	NA
CSARDPGRNYEQYF	TGCAGTGCTAGAGATCCCGGGAGAAACTACGAGCAGTACTTC	14	NA	TRBV20-1	TRBJ2-7	NA
CASSPTTSAETQYF	TGCGCCAGCAGCCCTACGACCTCCGCAGAGACCCAGTACTTC	14	few	TRBV4-1	TRBJ2-5	NA
CASSYNRNNSPLHF	TGTGCCAGCAGTTACAACAGAAACAATTCACCCCTCCACTTT	14	NA	TRBV6-2/TRBV6-3	TRBJ1-6	NA
CASSAKTGSYEQYF	TGTGCCAGCAGTGCAAAGACAGGGTCCTACGAGCAGTACTTC	14	NA	TRBV25-1	TRBJ2-7	TRBD1
CASSDGDRGPNEQFF	TGTGCCAGCAGTGATGGGGACAGGGGACCCAATGAGCAGTTCTTC	15	few	TRBV6-4	TRBJ2-1	TRBD1
CASSQESGPQETQYF	TGCGCCAGCAGCCAAGAGTCGGGACCCCAAGAGACCCAGTACTTC	15	NA	TRBV4-1	TRBJ2-5	NA
CATIEARTF	TGTGCCACCATCGAGGCGAGGACCTTC	9	many	TRBV24-1	TRBJ1-2	NA
CASSEAGYLSNQPQHF	TGTGCCAGCAGTGAAGCAGGGTACCTTAGCAATCAGCCCCAGCATTTT	16	NA	TRBV6-1	TRBJ1-5	NA
CATSGIVQETQYF	TGTGCCACCAGCGGAATAGTACAAGAGACCCAGTACTTC	13	NA	TRBV24-1	TRBJ2-5	NA
CAWSDPGRRQETQYF	TGTGCCTGGAGCGACCCCGGTCGTCGCCAAGAGACCCAGTACTTC	15	few	TRBV30	TRBJ2-5	NA
CASSSLSGGARETQYF	TGCGCCAGCAGTTCGTTGAGCGGGGGGGCAAGGGAGACCCAGTACTTC	16	NA	TRBV5-1	TRBJ2-5	TRBD2
CASSLGGSNTEAFF	TGTGCCAGCAGCTTAGGGGGATCGAACACTGAAGCTTTCTTT	14	few	TRBV7-9	TRBJ1-1	NA
CASSQDSGQGRDEQFF	TGCGCCAGCAGCCAAGATAGCGGGCAGGGTAGAGATGAGCAGTTCTTC	16	few	TRBV4-3	TRBJ2-1	TRBD2
CASSLIRGGAGELFF	TGTGCCAGCAGCTTAATCCGGGGAGGCGCCGGGGAGCTGTTTTTT	15	many	TRBV11-2	TRBJ2-2	NA
CASSQLPGTSGNTGELFF	TGCGCCAGCAGTCAACTTCCCGGGACTAGCGGGAACACCGGGGAGCTGTTTTTT	18	few	TRBV4-1	TRBJ2-2	TRBD2
CASSPHELGNEQFF	TGTGCCAGCAGCCCCCACGAGTTGGGCAATGAGCAGTTCTTC	14	NA	TRBV7-9	TRBJ2-1	NA
CAWDKGGYEKLFF	TGTGCCTGGGACAAAGGAGGATATGAAAAACTGTTTTTT	13	NA	TRBV30	TRBJ1-4	NA
CASSYSWLGGIENSPLHF	TGTGCCAGCAGTTACTCTTGGCTCGGAGGGATCGAAAATTCACCCCTCCACTTT	18	NA	TRBV6-6	TRBJ1-6	NA
CASSQPGLVGGELFF	TGCGCCAGCAGCCAACCCGGACTAGTTGGCGGGGAGCTGTTTTTT	15	few	TRBV4-3	TRBJ2-2	TRBD2
CSVTPGQGLTSSYNEQFF	TGCAGCGTTACCCCGGGACAGGGTTTAACGAGCTCCTACAATGAGCAGTTCTTC	18	NA	TRBV29-1	TRBJ2-1	TRBD1
CASSHTRGSNQPQHF	TGCGCCAGCAGCCATACCCGGGGGAGCAATCAGCCCCAGCATTTT	15	few	TRBV4-3	TRBJ1-5	NA
CSVEWGESDTGELFF	TGCAGCGTTGAGTGGGGGGAGAGCGACACCGGGGAGCTGTTTTTT	15	many	TRBV29-1	TRBJ2-2	NA
CASSTPTGTSDTEAFF	TGTGCCAGTAGTACACCGACAGGGACTTCTGACACTGAAGCTTTCTTT	16	NA	TRBV19	TRBJ1-1	TRBD1
CASSPYGQGYTDTQYF	TGTGCCAGCAGTCCTTATGGACAGGGATACACAGATACGCAGTATTTT	16	few	TRBV27	TRBJ2-3	TRBD1
CASSDGTGGKVYGYTF	TGTGCCAGCAGTGACGGGACAGGGGGCAAAGTTTATGGCTACACCTTC	16	NA	TRBV2	TRBJ1-2	TRBD1
CASSRRLAGEGETQYF	TGTGCCAGCAGCCGTAGACTAGCGGGAGAGGGAGAGACCCAGTACTTC	16	NA	TRBV7-2	TRBJ2-5	TRBD2
CASSLTGGSQETQYF	TGTGCCAGCAGCCTCACAGGGGGCAGCCAAGAGACCCAGTACTTC	15	NA	TRBV7-9	TRBJ2-5	TRBD1
CASSSSMPQHF	TGTGCCAGCAGCTCATCAATGCCCCAGCATTTT	11	NA	TRBV5-5	TRBJ1-5	NA
CASSPILAGTGELFF	TGTGCCAGCAGCCCCATACTAGCAGGCACCGGGGAGCTGTTTTTT	15	few	TRBV7-9	TRBJ2-2	NA
CASSLAVGDQPYEQYF	TGCGCCAGCAGCTTGGCAGTCGGGGACCAGCCCTACGAGCAGTACTTC	16	few	TRBV5-1	TRBJ2-7	NA
CASSRSEEQYF	TGTGCCAGCAGTCGCTCGGAGGAGCAGTACTTC	11	few	TRBV6-5	TRBJ2-7	NA
CATSWITVDGYTF	TGTGCCACCAGCTGGATCACAGTTGATGGCTACACCTTC	13	few	TRBV24-1	TRBJ1-2	NA
CAWSVRGRGNEQFF	TGTGCCTGGAGTGTTAGGGGGAGGGGGAATGAGCAGTTCTTC	14	few	TRBV30	TRBJ2-1	NA
CASSLEGGLANYEQYF	TGTGCCAGCAGCTTAGAGGGGGGACTAGCGAACTACGAGCAGTACTTC	16	NA	TRBV7-2	TRBJ2-7	TRBD2
CASSHFQGEPYGQYF	TGCGCCAGCAGCCATTTTCAGGGGGAGCCGTACGGGCAGTACTTC	15	NA	TRBV4-3	TRBJ2-7	TRBD1
CASRGTGPNEQFF	TGTGCCAGCAGAGGGACAGGGCCAAATGAGCAGTTCTTC	13	few	TRBV6-5	TRBJ2-1	TRBD1
CASTRGWPYNEQFF	TGTGCCAGCACACGGGGTTGGCCCTACAATGAGCAGTTCTTC	14	few	TRBV12-3/TRBV12-4	TRBJ2-1	NA